This T cell receptor beta chain was retrieved from a study of T cells in Graves' hyperthyroidism and ophthalmopathy. This CDR3 region has 13 residues. CDR1 is SGDLS and CDR2 is YYNGEE in the germline V gene. The V end was cut by 4 bases, the J end by 3 bases, with 11 bases between. This clonotype occurred many times. TCR beta CDR3 sequences were amplified from RNA transcripts. The TCR CDR3 first-round RT-PCR relied on the HTBI primer set. In TCRdb, the multiplex PCR reads were re-called with MiXCR into one record per CDR3 protein. The sample includes approximately 610,000 distinct CDR3 sequences, about 15% of them seen just once. Clinical symptoms, serum thyroxine and TRAb, thyroid ultrasound and orbital computed tomography together formed the diagnostic basis.

Sequencing was performed on blood. This clonotype was sampled from a woman between 40 and 55 years old with Graves' ophthalmopathy. The chain employs TRBV9 and TRBJ2-7; D may be TRBD2 (6 bases). This chain's CDR3 is CASSYGLHYEQYF. Written as DNA, the CDR3 is TGTGCCAGCAGCTACGGACTACACTACGAGCAGTACTTC.